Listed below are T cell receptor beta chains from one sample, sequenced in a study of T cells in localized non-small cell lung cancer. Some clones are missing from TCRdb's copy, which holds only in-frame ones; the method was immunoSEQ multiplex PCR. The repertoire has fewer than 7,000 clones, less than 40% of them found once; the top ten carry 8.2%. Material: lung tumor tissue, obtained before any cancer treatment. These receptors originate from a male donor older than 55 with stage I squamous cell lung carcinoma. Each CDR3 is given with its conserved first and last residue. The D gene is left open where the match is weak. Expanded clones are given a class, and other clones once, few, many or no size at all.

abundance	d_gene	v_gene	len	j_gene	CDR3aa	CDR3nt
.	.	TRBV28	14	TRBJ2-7	CASSSPQLAYEQYF	TGTGCCAGCAGTTCCCCGCAGCTAGCCTACGAGCAGTACTTC
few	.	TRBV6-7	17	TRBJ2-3	CASSYSIWAGRPDTQYF	TGTGCCAGCAGTTACTCGATATGGGCAGGGCGTCCAGATACGCAGTATTTT
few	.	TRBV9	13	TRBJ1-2	CASSVSPESSYTF	TGTGCCAGCAGCGTTTCGCCCGAGTCCAGCTACACCTTC
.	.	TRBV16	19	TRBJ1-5	CASSYGGKRGVISNQPQHF	TGTGCCAGCAGCTATGGTGGTAAACGGGGGGTGATTAGCAATCAGCCCCAGCATTTT
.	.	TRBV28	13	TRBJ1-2	CASSLASNYGYTF	TGTGCCAGCAGTTTAGCCAGTAACTATGGCTACACCTTC
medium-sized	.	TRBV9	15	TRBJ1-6	CASSVGQEYNSPLHF	TGTGCCAGCAGCGTAGGCCAGGAATATAATTCACCCCTCCACTTT
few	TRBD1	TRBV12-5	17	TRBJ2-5	CASGLGNRQGWEETQYF	TGTGCTAGTGGTTTGGGGAACCGACAGGGATGGGAGGAGACCCAGTACTTC
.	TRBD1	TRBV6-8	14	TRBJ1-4	CASSSGQGDEKLFF	TGTGCCAGCAGCTCGGGACAGGGCGATGAAAAACTGTTTTTT
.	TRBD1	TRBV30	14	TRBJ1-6	CAWKPGQGGSPLHF	TGTGCCTGGAAACCCGGACAGGGAGGTTCACCCCTCCACTTT
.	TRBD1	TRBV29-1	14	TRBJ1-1	CSGARDRGYTEAFF	TGCAGCGGTGCCCGGGACAGGGGATACACTGAAGCTTTCTTT
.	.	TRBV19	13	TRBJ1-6	CASLSSYNSPLHF	TGTGCCAGTCTGAGCTCCTATAATTCACCCCTCCACTTT
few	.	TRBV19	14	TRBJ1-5	CASSRGEGSQPQHF	TGTGCCAGTAGTCGCGGGGAAGGGTCTCAGCCCCAGCATTTT
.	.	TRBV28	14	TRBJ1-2	CASSSLSTGYGYTF	TGTGCCAGCAGCAGTCTTTCGACAGGCTATGGCTACACCTTC
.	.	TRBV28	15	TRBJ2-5	CASSFLTAIQETQYF	TGTGCCAGCAGTTTTTTAACGGCTATCCAAGAGACCCAGTACTTC
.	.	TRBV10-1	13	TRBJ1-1	CASSEQENTEAFF	TGCGCCAGCAGTGAGCAGGAGAACACTGAAGCTTTCTTT
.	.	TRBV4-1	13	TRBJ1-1	CASSQDVLQEAFF	TGCGCCAGCAGCCAAGATGTTCTCCAGGAAGCTTTCTTT
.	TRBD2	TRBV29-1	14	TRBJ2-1	CSVALAVSYNEQFF	TGCAGCGTTGCTCTAGCGGTCTCCTACAATGAGCAGTTCTTC
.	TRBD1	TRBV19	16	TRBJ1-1	CASSAQGAVWPTEAFF	TGTGCCAGTAGTGCACAGGGGGCGGTTTGGCCCACTGAAGCTTTCTTT
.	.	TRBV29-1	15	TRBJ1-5	CSAPHREGSPQPQHF	TGCAGCGCCCCCCACAGGGAAGGATCCCCTCAGCCCCAGCATTTT
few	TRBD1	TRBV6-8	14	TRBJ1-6	CASRSGGYNSPLHF	TGTGCCAGCAGATCAGGGGGCTATAATTCACCCCTCCACTTT
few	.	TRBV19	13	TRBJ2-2	CANRVLNTGELFF	TGTGCCAACAGGGTTTTGAACACCGGGGAGCTGTTTTTT
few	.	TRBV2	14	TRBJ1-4	CASSDWTAGGKLFF	TGTGCCAGCAGCGACTGGACAGCCGGGGGAAAACTGTTTTTT
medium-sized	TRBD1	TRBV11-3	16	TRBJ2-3	CASSSQGAITADTQYF	TGTGCCAGCAGCTCTCAGGGGGCAATCACTGCAGATACGCAGTATTTT
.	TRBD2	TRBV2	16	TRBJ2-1	CASNPLAGLLYNEQFF	TGTGCCAGCAACCCACTAGCGGGGCTACTGTACAATGAGCAGTTCTTC
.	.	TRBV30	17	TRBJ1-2	CAWSVPGMAYGVWSYTF	TGTGCCTGGAGTGTACCGGGAATGGCATATGGGGTATGGAGCTACACCTTC
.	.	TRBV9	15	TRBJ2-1	CASIFVESSYNEQFF	TGTGCCAGCATTTTTGTTGAGAGCTCCTACAATGAGCAGTTCTTC
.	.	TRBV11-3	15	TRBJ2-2	CASSLVLGRTGELFF	TGTGCCAGCAGCTTAGTGTTAGGGCGCACCGGGGAGCTGTTTTTT
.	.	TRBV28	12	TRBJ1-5	CASGAGYQPQHF	TGTGCCAGCGGTGCCGGGTATCAGCCCCAGCATTTT
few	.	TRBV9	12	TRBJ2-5	CASSDVGETQYF	TGTGCCAGCAGTGACGTGGGAGAGACCCAGTACTTC
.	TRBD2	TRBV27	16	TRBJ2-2	CATSDSGLRHTGELFF	TGTGCCACCAGTGATTCGGGACTAAGACACACCGGGGAGCTGTTTTTT
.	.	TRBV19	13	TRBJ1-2	CASSPGTIYGYTF	TGTGCCAGTAGCCCCGGGACAATCTATGGCTACACCTTC
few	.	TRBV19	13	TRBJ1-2	CASNTAYSGGYTF	TGTGCCAGTAATACAGCCTACTCTGGTGGCTACACCTTC
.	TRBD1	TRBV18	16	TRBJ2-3	CASSTDRGYYTDTQYF	TGTGCCAGCTCAACAGACAGGGGGTATTACACAGATACGCAGTATTTT
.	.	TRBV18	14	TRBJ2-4	CASSDPVAKNIQYF	TGTGCCAGCTCAGATCCAGTAGCCAAAAACATTCAGTACTTC
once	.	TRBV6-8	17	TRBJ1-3	CASSYSGLRWSGNTIYF	TGTGCCAGCAGTTACTCGGGACTGCGCTGGAGTGGAAACACCATATATTTT
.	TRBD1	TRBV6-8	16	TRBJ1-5	CASSYSWTGGFQPQHF	TGTGCCAGCAGTTACTCTTGGACAGGGGGCTTTCAGCCCCAGCATTTT
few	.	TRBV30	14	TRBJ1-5	CAWSVGQYSQPQHF	TGTGCCTGGAGTGTAGGGCAGTATAGTCAGCCCCAGCATTTT
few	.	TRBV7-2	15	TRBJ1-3	CASSYAAWSGNTIYF	TGTGCCAGCAGCTACGCGGCGTGGTCTGGAAACACCATATATTTT
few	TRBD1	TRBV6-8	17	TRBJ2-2	CASSSNAGTGYTGELFF	TGTGCCAGCAGTTCCAATGCCGGGACAGGGTACACCGGGGAGCTGTTTTTT
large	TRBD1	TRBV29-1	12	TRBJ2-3	CGQGTSTDTQYF	TGCGGACAGGGGACTAGCACAGATACGCAGTATTTT
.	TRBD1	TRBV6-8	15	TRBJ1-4	CASSYATGSDKKLFF	TGTGCCAGCAGTTACGCGACAGGGAGTGATAAAAAACTGTTTTTT